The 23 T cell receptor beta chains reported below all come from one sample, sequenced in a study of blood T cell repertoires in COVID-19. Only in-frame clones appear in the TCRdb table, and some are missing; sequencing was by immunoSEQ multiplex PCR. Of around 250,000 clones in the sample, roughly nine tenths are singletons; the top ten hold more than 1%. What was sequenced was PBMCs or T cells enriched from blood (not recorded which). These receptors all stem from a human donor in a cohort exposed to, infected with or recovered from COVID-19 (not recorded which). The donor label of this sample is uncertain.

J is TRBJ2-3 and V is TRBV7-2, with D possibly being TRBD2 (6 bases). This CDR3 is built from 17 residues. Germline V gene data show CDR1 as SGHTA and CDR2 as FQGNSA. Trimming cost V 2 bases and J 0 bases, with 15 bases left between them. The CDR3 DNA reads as TGTGCCAGCAGCTTACAGTCCGGGGGTCTTAGCACAGATACGCAGTATTTT. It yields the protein CASSLQSGGLSTDTQYF.

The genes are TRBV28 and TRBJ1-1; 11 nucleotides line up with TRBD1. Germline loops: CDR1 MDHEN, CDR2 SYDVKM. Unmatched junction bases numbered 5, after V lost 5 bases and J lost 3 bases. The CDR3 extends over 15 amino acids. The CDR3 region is CASSGQGAGDTEAFF. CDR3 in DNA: TGTGCCAGCAGTGGACAGGGGGCCGGGGACACTGAAGCTTTCTTT.

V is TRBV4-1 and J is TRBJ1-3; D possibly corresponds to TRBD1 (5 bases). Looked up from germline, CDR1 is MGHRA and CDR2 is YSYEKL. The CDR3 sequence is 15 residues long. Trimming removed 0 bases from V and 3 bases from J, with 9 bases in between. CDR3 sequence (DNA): TGCGCCAGCAGCCAAGAACCAGGGCTTGGAAACACCATATATTTT. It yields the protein CASSQEPGLGNTIYF.

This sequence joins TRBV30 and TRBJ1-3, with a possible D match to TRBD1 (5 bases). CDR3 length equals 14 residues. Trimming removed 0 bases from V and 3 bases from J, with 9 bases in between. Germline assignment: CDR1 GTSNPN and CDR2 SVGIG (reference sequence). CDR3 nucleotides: TGTGCCTGGAGTGTGGGGGGATTTGGAAACACCATATATTTT. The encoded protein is CAWSVGGFGNTIYF.

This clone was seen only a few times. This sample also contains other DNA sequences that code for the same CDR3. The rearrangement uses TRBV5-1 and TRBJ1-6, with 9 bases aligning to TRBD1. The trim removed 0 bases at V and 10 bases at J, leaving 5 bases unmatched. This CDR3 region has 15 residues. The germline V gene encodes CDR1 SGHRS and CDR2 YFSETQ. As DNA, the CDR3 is TGCGCCAGCAGCTTGGCCGGACAGGGGAGGTCACCCCTCCACTTT. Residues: CASSLAGQGRSPLHF.

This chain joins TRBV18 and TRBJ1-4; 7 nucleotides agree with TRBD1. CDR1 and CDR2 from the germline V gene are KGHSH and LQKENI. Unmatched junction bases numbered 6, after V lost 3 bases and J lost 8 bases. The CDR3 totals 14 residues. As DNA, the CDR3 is TGTGCCAGCTCACCGTTTACAGGGGAGGAAAAACTGTTTTTT. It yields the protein CASSPFTGEEKLFF.

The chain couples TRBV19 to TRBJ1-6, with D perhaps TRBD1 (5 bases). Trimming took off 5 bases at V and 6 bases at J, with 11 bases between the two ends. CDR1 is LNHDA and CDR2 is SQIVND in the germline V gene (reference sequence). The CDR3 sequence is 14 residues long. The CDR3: CASSPGGSNSPLHF. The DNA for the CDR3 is TGTGCCAGTAGTCCCGGGGGTAGTAATTCACCCCTCCACTTT.

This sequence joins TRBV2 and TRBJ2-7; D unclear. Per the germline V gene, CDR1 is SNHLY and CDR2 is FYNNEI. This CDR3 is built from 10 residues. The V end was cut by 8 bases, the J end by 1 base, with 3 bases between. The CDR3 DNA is TGTGCCAGCGTATCCTACGAGCAGTACTTC. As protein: CASVSYEQYF.

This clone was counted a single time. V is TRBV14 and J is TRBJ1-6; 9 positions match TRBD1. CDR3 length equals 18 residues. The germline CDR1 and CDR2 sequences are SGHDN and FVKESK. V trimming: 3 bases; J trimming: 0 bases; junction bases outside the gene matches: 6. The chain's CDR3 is CASSQDRGLSSYNSPLHF. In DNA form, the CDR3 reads TGTGCCAGCAGCCAGGACAGGGGCCTTAGCTCCTATAATTCACCCCTCCACTTT.

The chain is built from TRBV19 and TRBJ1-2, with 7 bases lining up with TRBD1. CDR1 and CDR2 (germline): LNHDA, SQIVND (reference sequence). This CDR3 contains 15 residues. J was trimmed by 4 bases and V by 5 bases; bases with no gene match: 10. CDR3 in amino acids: CASSSRQGWFYGYTF. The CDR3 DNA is TGTGCCAGTAGTTCAAGACAGGGATGGTTCTATGGCTACACCTTC.

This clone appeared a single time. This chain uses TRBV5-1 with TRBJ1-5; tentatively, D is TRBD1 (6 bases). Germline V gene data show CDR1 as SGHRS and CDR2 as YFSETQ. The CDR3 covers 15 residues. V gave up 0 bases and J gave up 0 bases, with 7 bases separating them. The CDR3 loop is CASSLGGHSNQPQHF. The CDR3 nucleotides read TGCGCCAGCAGCTTGGGGGGGCATAGCAATCAGCCCCAGCATTTT.

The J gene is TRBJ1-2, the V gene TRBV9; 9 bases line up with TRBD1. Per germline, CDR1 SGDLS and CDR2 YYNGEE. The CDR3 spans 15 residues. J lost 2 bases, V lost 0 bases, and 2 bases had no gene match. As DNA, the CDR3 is TGTGCCAGCAGCGTAGGACAGGGGGGAAACTATGGCTACACCTTC. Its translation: CASSVGQGGNYGYTF.

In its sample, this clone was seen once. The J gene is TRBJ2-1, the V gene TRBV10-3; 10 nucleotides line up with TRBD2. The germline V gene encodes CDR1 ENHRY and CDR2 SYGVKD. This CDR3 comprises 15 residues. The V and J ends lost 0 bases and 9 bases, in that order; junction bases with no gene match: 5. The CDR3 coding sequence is TGTGCCATCAGTGAGTCCAGCGGGGGGGCGAGTGAGCAGTTCTTC. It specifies CAISESSGGASEQFF.

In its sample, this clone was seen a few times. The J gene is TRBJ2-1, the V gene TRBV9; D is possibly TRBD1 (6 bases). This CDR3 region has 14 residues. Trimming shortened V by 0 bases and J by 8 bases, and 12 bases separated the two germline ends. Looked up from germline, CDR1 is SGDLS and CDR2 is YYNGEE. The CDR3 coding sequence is TGTGCCAGCAGCGTAGCTGGCGCAGGGGATGAGCAGTTCTTC. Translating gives CASSVAGAGDEQFF.

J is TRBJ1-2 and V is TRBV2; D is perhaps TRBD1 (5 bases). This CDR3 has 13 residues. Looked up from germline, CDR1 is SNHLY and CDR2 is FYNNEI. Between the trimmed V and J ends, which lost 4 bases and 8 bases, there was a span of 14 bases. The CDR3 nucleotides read TGTGCCAGCAGTGTGGGGGGTGACTTAGGCTACACCTTC. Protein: CASSVGGDLGYTF.

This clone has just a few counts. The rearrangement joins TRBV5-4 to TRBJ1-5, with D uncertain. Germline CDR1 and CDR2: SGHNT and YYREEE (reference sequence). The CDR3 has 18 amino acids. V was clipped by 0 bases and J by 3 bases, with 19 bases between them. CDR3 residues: CASSLGAGPPNLNQPQHF. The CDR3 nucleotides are TGTGCCAGCAGCTTGGGAGCCGGTCCCCCTAACCTCAATCAGCCCCAGCATTTT.

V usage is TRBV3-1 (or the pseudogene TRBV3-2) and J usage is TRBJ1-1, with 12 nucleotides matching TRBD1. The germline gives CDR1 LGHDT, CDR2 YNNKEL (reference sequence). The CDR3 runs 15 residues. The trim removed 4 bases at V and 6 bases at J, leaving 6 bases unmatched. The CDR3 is CASSPRDRGHSEAFF. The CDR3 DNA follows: TGTGCCAGCAGCCCCCGGGACAGGGGGCATTCTGAAGCTTTCTTT.

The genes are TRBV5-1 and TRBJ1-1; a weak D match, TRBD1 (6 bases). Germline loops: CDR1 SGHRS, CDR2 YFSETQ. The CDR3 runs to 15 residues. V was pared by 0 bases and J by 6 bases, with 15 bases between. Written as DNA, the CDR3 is TGCGCCAGCAGCTTGGGGACGGGGGGCGTATCTGAAGCTTTCTTT. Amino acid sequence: CASSLGTGGVSEAFF.

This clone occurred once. The CDR3 here is CASSRPGTTNSPLHF. CDR3 in DNA: TGTGCCAGTAGCCGACCCGGGACAACTAATTCACCCCTCCACTTT. This chain links TRBV19 with TRBJ1-6, with D possibly being TRBD1 (6 bases). Germline-derived CDR1 and CDR2 are LNHDA and SQIVND (reference sequence). The CDR3 runs to 15 residues. V dropped 6 bases and J dropped 6 bases, with 15 bases sitting between them.

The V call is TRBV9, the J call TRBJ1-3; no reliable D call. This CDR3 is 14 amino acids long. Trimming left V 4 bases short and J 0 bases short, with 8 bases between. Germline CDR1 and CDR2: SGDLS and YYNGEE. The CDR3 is CASSLSSSGNTIYF. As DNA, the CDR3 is TGTGCCAGCAGCCTGAGCTCCTCTGGAAACACCATATATTTT.

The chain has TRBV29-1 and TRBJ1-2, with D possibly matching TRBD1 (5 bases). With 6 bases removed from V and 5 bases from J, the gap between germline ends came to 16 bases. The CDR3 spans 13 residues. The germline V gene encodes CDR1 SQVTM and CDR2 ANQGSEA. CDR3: CSVAITGEYGYTF. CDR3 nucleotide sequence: TGCAGCGTAGCTATAACGGGGGAGTATGGCTACACCTTC.

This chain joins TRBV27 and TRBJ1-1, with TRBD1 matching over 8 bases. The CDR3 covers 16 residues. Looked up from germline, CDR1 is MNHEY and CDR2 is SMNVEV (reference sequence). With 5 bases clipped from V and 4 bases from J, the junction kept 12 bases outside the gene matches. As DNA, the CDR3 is TGTGCCAGCAGTCCCTCGTGGGGACAGGAATTCACTGAAGCTTTCTTT. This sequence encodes CASSPSWGQEFTEAFF.

The chain's CDR3 is CASSLDGAYEQYF. DNA for the CDR3: TGTGCCAGCAGCCTGGACGGAGCCTACGAGCAGTACTTC. The V and J genes are TRBV5-6 and TRBJ2-7, with D uncertain. The V and J ends lost 4 bases and 2 bases respectively, with 10 bases between them. This CDR3 is built from 13 residues. Germline V gene sequence: CDR1 SGHDT, CDR2 YYEEEE. Based on the CDR3 plus reference TRBV5-6 and TRBJ2-7, the full variable domain is DAGVTQSPTHLIKTRGQQVTLRCSPKSGHDTVSWYQQALGQGPQFIFQYYEEEERQRGNFPDRFSGHQFPNYSSELNVNALLLGDSALYLCASSLDGAYEQYFGPGTRLTVT.